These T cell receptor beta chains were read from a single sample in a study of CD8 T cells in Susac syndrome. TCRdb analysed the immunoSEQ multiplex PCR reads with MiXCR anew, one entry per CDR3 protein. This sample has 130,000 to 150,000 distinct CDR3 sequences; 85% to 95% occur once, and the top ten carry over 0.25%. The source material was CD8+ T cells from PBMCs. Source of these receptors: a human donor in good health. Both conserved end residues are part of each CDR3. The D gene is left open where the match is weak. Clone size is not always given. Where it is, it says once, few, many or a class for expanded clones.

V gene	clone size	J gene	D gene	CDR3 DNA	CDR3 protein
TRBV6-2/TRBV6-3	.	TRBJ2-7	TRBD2	TGTGCCAGCAGCCCCCTAGCGGGAGGGCTCTACGAGCAGTACTTC	CASSPLAGGLYEQYF
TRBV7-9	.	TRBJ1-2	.	TGTGCCAGCAGCCCAGTCCGGAGTAACTATGGCTACACCTTC	CASSPVRSNYGYTF
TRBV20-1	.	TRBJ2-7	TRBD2	TGCAGTGCTACTAGCGGGAGATCATACGAGCAGTACTTC	CSATSGRSYEQYF
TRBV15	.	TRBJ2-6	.	TGTGCCACCAGAGAGGGTGCCGGGGCCAACGTCCTGACTTTC	CATREGAGANVLTF
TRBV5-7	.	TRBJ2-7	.	TGTGCCAGCACCCTGGTGGCAGGGGACGTTTACGAGCAGTACTTC	CASTLVAGDVYEQYF
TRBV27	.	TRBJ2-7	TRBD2	TGTGCCAGCAGTGGGCCAGCGGGGGACTGGGAGCAGTACTTC	CASSGPAGDWEQYF
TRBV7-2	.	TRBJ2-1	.	TGTGCCAGCAGCTTAGTACACAACTCCTACAATGAGCAGTTCTTC	CASSLVHNSYNEQFF
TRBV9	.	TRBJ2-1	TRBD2	TGTGCCAGCAGCGTGTTGGGACTAGACGCTGAGCAGTTCTTC	CASSVLGLDAEQFF
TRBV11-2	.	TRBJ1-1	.	TGTGCCAGCAGCTTGAGTCGGGGGTTGAACACTGAAGCTTTCTTT	CASSLSRGLNTEAFF
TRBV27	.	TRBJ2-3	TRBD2	TGTGCCAGCAGTACGGGACTAGCGGGATACACAGATACGCAGTATTTT	CASSTGLAGYTDTQYF
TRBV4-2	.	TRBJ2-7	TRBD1	TGTGCCAGCAGCGAGACAGGGACCTACGAGCAGTACTTC	CASSETGTYEQYF
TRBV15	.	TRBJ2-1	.	TGTGCCACCAGCAGAGATCGGCCTACAGGCTACAATGAGCAGTTCTTC	CATSRDRPTGYNEQFF
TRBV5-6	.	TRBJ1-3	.	TGTGCCAGCAGCTTGGGGGGCACCATATATTTT	CASSLGGTIYF
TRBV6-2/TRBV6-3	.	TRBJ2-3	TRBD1	TGTGCCAGCAGGACGGCTCGGGGACAGGAAAACCCACACCCCCTCAATACGCAGTATTTT	CASRTARGQENPHPLNTQYF
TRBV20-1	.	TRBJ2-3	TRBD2	TGCAGTGCTCCGAGACTAGCGGGAGATAATACGCAGTATTTT	CSAPRLAGDNTQYF
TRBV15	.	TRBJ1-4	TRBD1	TGTGCCACCAGCAGCTTAGGACAGGGACCAACTAATGAAAAACTGTTTTTT	CATSSLGQGPTNEKLFF
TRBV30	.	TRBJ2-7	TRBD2	TGTGCCAGTACTAGCGGGAGCTCCTACGAGCAGTACTTC	CASTSGSSYEQYF
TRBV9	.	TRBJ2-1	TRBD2	TGTGCCAGCAGCGGGACTAGCCTAAGCTCCTACAATGAGCAGTTCTTC	CASSGTSLSSYNEQFF
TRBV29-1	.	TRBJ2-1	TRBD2	TGCAGCGTTTGCGATCGATGGGGGCGGGAGGAATCCTACAATGAGCAGTTCTTC	CSVCDRWGREESYNEQFF
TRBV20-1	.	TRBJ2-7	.	TGCAGTGCCGAGCAGGGCCACCTCTACGAGCAGTACTTC	CSAEQGHLYEQYF
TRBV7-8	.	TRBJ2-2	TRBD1	TGTGCCAGCAGGAGCTTCATCCAGGGGGTCATTAACACCGGGGAGCTGTTTTTT	CASRSFIQGVINTGELFF
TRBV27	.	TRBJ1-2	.	TGTGCCAGCAGTTTATCCCCCGGGAGGACCTATGGCTACACCTTC	CASSLSPGRTYGYTF
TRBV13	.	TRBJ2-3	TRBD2	TGTGCCAGCAGCTTAGGAGCGGGAGTGGAGACAGATACGCAGTATTTT	CASSLGAGVETDTQYF
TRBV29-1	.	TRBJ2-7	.	TGCAGCGTTGAAGCCAACAGGGTCGAGCAGTACTTC	CSVEANRVEQYF
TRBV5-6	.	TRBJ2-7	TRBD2	TGTGCCAGCAGCAACGCTCTAGCGGGGGTTACCTACGAGCAGTACTTC	CASSNALAGVTYEQYF
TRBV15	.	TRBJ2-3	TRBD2	TGTGCCACCAGCAGTCGACTAGCGGGCACAGATACGCAGTATTTT	CATSSRLAGTDTQYF
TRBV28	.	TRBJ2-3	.	TGTGCCAGCAGTTCTGACTTCCCCACAGATACGCAGTATTTT	CASSSDFPTDTQYF
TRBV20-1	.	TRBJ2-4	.	TGCAGTGCTAGAGATCGAGAATGGGGCTGGGCCAAAAACATTCAGTACTTC	CSARDREWGWAKNIQYF
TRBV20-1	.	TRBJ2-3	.	TGCAGTGCTAGAGAAATGGATACGCAGTATTTT	CSAREMDTQYF
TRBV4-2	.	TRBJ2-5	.	TGTGCCAGCAGCCAAGTCGGGTCATTTCGAGAGACCCAGTACTTC	CASSQVGSFRETQYF
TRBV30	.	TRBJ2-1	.	TGTGCCTGGAGTCATGGAATGGATGAGCAGTTCTTC	CAWSHGMDEQFF
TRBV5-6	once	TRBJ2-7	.	TGTGCCAGCAGCTTGTATTCCGGACAGACCTACGAGCAGTACTTC	CASSLYSGQTYEQYF
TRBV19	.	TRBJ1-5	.	TGTGCCAGTAGTAATAGCAATCAGCCCCAGCATTTT	CASSNSNQPQHF
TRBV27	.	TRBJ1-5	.	TGTGCCAGCGGGTGGGGGGCTGGGAATCAGCCCCAGCATTTT	CASGWGAGNQPQHF
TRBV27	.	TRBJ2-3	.	TGTGCCAGCAGTTCGCGTTTAATTAATCTAGAGCGGTTTTCCACAGATACGCAGTATTTT	CASSSRLINLERFSTDTQYF
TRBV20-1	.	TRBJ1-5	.	TGCAGTGCTAGAGATAGGAGAGGTAGCAATCAGCCCCAGCATTTT	CSARDRRGSNQPQHF
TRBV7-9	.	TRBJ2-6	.	TGTGCCAGCAGCCCCATCCCAGGGAATGGGGCCAACGTCCTGACTTTC	CASSPIPGNGANVLTF
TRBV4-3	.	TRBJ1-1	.	TGCGCCAGCAGCCAAGGGGTGCGGGGTCCTGAAGCTTTCTTT	CASSQGVRGPEAFF
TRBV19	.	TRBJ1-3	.	TGTGCCAGTAGTCACCTGGCGGGTTCTGGAAACACCATATATTTT	CASSHLAGSGNTIYF
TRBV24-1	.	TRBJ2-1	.	TGTGCCACCAGTGATTTGCCGACCCAGGGGGGAGGTGAGCAGTTCTTC	CATSDLPTQGGGEQFF
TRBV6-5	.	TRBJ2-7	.	TGTGCCAGCAGTTACCCGAACTCCTACGAGCAGTACTTC	CASSYPNSYEQYF
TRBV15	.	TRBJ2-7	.	TGTGCCACCAGCAGAGGGGACTACGAGCAGTACTTC	CATSRGDYEQYF
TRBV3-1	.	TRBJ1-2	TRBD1	TGTGCCAGCAGCCCCGGACAGGGGGCCCTCTATGGCTACACCTTC	CASSPGQGALYGYTF
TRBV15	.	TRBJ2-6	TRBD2	TGTGCCACCAGGGGGGGGAGGACCTCTGGGGCCAACGTCCTGACTTTC	CATRGGRTSGANVLTF
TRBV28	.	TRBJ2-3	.	TGTGCCAGCAGTTTATATCCGGAAGCAGATACGCAGTATTTT	CASSLYPEADTQYF
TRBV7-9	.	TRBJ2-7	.	TGTGCCAGCAGCCCTAGACTCAGGTACGAGCAGTACTTC	CASSPRLRYEQYF
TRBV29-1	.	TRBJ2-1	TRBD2	TGCAGCGTTTTACGCGGGAGTGGGGATGAGCAGTTCTTC	CSVLRGSGDEQFF
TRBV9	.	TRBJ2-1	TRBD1	TGTGCCAGCAGCGGGACAGGGGGCGGTAGCAATGAGCAGTTCTTC	CASSGTGGGSNEQFF
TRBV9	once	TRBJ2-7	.	TGTGCCAGCAGCGTAGGGGACAATTTGGCGGGAGCCTACGAGCAGTACTTC	CASSVGDNLAGAYEQYF
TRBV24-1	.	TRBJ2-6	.	TGTGCCACCAGTTCGCACTCTGGGGCCAACGTCCTGACTTTC	CATSSHSGANVLTF
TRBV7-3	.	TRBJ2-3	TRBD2	TGTGCCAGCAGCTTACCTAGCGGACCTAGCACAGATACGCAGTATTTT	CASSLPSGPSTDTQYF